This TCR beta chain appears in the sequencing data of a study of T-cell reconstitution after alpha-beta-depleted transplantation in children. Unique molecular identifiers were incorporated when the TCRbeta library was constructed. In TCRdb, the PCR reads were re-called with MiXCR into one record per CDR3 protein. The data show about 490,000 distinct CDR3 sequences, with over 9.5% seen just once and about 2.1% held by the top ten. This clonotype showed up many times. Germline CDR1 is MDHEN and CDR2 is SYDVKM. Unmatched junction bases numbered 9, after V lost 1 base and J lost 3 bases. The CDR3 runs 18 residues.

The clonotype comes from a child aged 2 to 10 with inherited bone marrow failure, due to receive a stem cell transplant. V gene TRBV28 combines with J gene TRBJ2-7, with 13 nucleotides matching TRBD2. The specimen was PBMCs, collected before TCRalphabeta/CD19-depleted stem cell transplant. The CDR3 here is CASSLYGGTSGMFYEQYF. The CDR3 coding sequence is TGTGCCAGCAGTTTATACGGTGGGACTAGCGGGATGTTCTACGAGCAGTACTTC.